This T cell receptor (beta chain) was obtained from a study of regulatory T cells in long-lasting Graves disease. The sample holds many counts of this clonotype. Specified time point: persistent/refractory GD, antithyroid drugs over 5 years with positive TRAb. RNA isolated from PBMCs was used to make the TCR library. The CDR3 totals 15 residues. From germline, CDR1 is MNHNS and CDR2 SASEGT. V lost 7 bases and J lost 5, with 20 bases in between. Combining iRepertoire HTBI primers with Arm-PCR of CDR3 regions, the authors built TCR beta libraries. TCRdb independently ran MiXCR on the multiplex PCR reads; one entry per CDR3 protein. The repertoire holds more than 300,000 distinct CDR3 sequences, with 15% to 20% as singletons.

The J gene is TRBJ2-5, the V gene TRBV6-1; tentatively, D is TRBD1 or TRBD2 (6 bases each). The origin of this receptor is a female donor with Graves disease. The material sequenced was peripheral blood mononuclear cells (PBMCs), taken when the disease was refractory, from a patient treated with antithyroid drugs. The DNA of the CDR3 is TGTGCCAGCATCAAGGATGGGGGGCGTTTGGAGACCCAGTACTTC. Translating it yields CASIKDGGRLETQYF.